The next 10 T cell receptor beta chains were all read from a single sample in a study of blood T cell repertoires in COVID-19. The method was immunoSEQ multiplex PCR; TCRdb's version includes in-frame clones alone and lacks a portion of them. This sample yields some 290,000 clones, of which under 95% are seen a single time; roughly 2.1% belongs to the top ten. The sequencing input was PBMCs or T cells enriched from blood (not recorded which). The receptors here all came from a woman aged 40 to 50 with acute COVID-19.

The rearrangement joins TRBV24-1 to TRBJ2-1; D is possibly TRBD2 (6 bases). The CDR3 runs 17 residues. Germline V gene data show CDR1 as KGHDR and CDR2 as SFDVKD. V was trimmed by 4 bases and J by 1 base, leaving 16 bases between them. The CDR3 loop is CATSDLGGDGSYNEQFF. CDR3 bases: TGTGCCACCAGTGACCTAGGAGGGGATGGGTCCTACAATGAGCAGTTCTTC.

This clone was picked up one time. This chain links TRBV20-1 with TRBJ1-6; no firm D call. The CDR3 loop spans 15 amino acids. V lost 3 bases and J 7 bases, leaving 16 bases between the germline ends. Germline-derived CDR1 and CDR2 are DFQATT and SNEGSKA (reference sequence). DNA of the CDR3: TGCAGTGCTAGTTCCTTTCGGGGTGAGAATTCACCCCTCCACTTT. Translated: CSASSFRGENSPLHF.

The gene calls are TRBV9 and TRBJ1-2, with a tentative D call TRBD1 (6 bases). Germline CDR1 is SGDLS and CDR2 is YYNGEE. The CDR3 consists of 13 residues. V was clipped by 0 bases and J by 8 bases, with 11 bases between them. The CDR3 DNA is TGTGCCAGCAGCGTAGGTTCAGGGGTCGGCTACACCTTC. The encoded protein is CASSVGSGVGYTF.

The chain combines TRBV28 with TRBJ1-5, with no clear D. The germline gives CDR1 MDHEN, CDR2 SYDVKM. This CDR3 has 15 amino acids. V lost 2 bases, J lost 0 bases, and 8 bases lay in between. The DNA for the CDR3 is TGTGCCAGCAGTTTACACTCCCTTAGCAATCAGCCCCAGCATTTT. This translates into CASSLHSLSNQPQHF.

This chain connects TRBV7-9 to TRBJ1-3; D call uncertain. V dropped 0 bases and J dropped 1 base, with 10 bases sitting between them. CDR1 is SEHNR and CDR2 is FQNEAQ in the germline V gene (reference sequence). The CDR3 extends over 16 amino acids. In DNA, the CDR3 is TGTGCCAGCAGCTTAGCCGGGAGGGAGTCTGGAAACACCATATATTTT. As protein: CASSLAGRESGNTIYF.

The chain combines TRBV12-1 with TRBJ1-3; TRBD1, as called in the table, went unchecked against the DNA. TRBV12-1 is classified as a pseudogene. The CDR3 runs 14 residues. For the CDR3, the DNA is TGTGCCAGCAGCTTACCAGGGCCGCGAAACACCATATATTTT. Protein: CASSLPGPRNTIYF.

V and J are TRBV15 and TRBJ1-5, with D perhaps matching TRBD1 (6 bases). V dropped 0 bases and J dropped 0 bases, with 15 bases sitting between them. CDR1 and CDR2 (germline): LNHNV, YYDKDF (reference sequence). The CDR3 extends over 18 amino acids. CDR3: CATSRDLWTVGSNQPQHF. CDR3 in DNA: TGTGCCACCAGCAGAGATTTATGGACAGTCGGTAGCAATCAGCCCCAGCATTTT.

This sequence joins TRBV7-9 and TRBJ1-1, with TRBD1 matching 8 bases. This CDR3 contains 14 residues. Trimming removed 5 bases from V and 5 bases from J; junction bases left unmatched: 7. Per the germline V gene, CDR1 is SEHNR and CDR2 is FQNEAQ (reference sequence). In DNA, the CDR3 is TGTGCCAGCAGCACAACAGGGGGGACAACTGAAGCTTTCTTT. The encoded protein is CASSTTGGTTEAFF.

The chain employs TRBV4-3 and TRBJ1-4; D call uncertain. CDR3 length: 16 amino acids. V shed 0 bases and J shed 8 bases, with 16 bases lying between them. The germline gives CDR1 LGHNA, CDR2 YSLEER. The CDR3 sequence is CASSQENPRAGEKLFF. The CDR3 nucleotides are TGCGCCAGCAGCCAAGAGAATCCCCGTGCGGGAGAAAAACTGTTTTTT.

The rearrangement joins TRBV24-1 to TRBJ1-2, with D unclear. Trimming took off 2 bases at V and 13 bases at J, with 10 bases between the two ends. The CDR3 is 11 residues long. The V gene's germline CDR1 is KGHDR and CDR2 SFDVKD. The CDR3 coding sequence is TGTGCCACCAGTGATTCTTACAGATTCACCTTC. Amino acid sequence: CATSDSYRFTF.